Listed below are T cell receptor beta chains from one sample, sequenced in a study of post-analysis software for immune sequencing data. TCRdb recomputed calls from the PCR reads with MiXCR, one row per CDR3 protein. Seen here are hundreds of thousands of distinct CDR3 sequences, around 60% observed once, and the top ten hold around 11%. The sequencing sample was made of blood. These receptors were taken from a girl aged 2-10 years with multiple sclerosis. Each CDR3 is given with its conserved first and last residue. D genes are given only for firm matches. A clone size is listed for some rows: how often the clone was seen (once, few, many), or a class if it is expanded.

clone_size d_call j_call v_call cdr3_nt cdr3_aa
. TRBD1 TRBJ2-1 TRBV20-1 TGCAGTATTCCACCCGGACACAGGGGGTCCAATGAGCAGTTCTTC CSIPPGHRGSNEQFF
. . TRBJ1-2 TRBV5-1 TGCGCCAGCAGCTTGGTCGGCGGACGTTTCGGCTACACCTTC CASSLVGGRFGYTF
once . TRBJ1-1 TRBV20-1 TGCAGTGGGGGGAGGGGAGGCAACACTGAAGCTTTCTTT CSGGRGGNTEAFF
. . TRBJ2-2 TRBV4-3 TGCGCCAGCAGCGAACAGATCACGAACACCGGGGAGCTGTTTTTT CASSEQITNTGELFF
few . TRBJ2-1 TRBV27 TGTGCCAGCAGTTTGGTTGGGGTAAGCTCCTACAATGAGCAGTTCTTC CASSLVGVSSYNEQFF
many . TRBJ2-1 TRBV5-1 TGCGCCAGCAGCTTGGACGAGGGAACCGACAATGAGCAGTTCTTC CASSLDEGTDNEQFF
. . TRBJ2-5 TRBV6-5 TGTGCCAGCGCAGGGGTAGGAGAGACCCAGTACTTC CASAGVGETQYF
few . TRBJ2-1 TRBV12-3/TRBV12-4 TGTGCCAGCAGTTGGACAGTGAGCTCCTACAATGAGCAGTTCTTC CASSWTVSSYNEQFF
few . TRBJ2-5 TRBV7-2 TGTGCCAGCAGCTTATCGAGGGCTAGAAAAGAGACCCAGTACTTC CASSLSRARKETQYF
. . TRBJ2-2 TRBV10-3 TGTGCCATCAGGGCCGGGACCACCGCCGGGGAGCTGTTTTTT CAIRAGTTAGELFF
few . TRBJ2-3 TRBV7-6 TGTGCCAGCAGCTTAGTTCCGTTAGCAGGGGCCGATACGCAGTATTTT CASSLVPLAGADTQYF
. TRBD2 TRBJ2-1 TRBV7-8 TGTGCCAGCAGCTTACTCGGGACTATTCCCTACAATGAGCAGTTCTTC CASSLLGTIPYNEQFF
. TRBD1 TRBJ1-4 TRBV6-6 TGTGCCAGCAGTCCCGGACAGGTTAATGAAAAACTGTTTTTT CASSPGQVNEKLFF
few . TRBJ2-7 TRBV10-3 TGTGCCAGCAGTTACAAGGGCACTCAGTACTTC CASSYKGTQYF
. . TRBJ1-1 TRBV20-1 TGCAGTGCGTTGGGCCCGAACACTGAAGCTTTCTTT CSALGPNTEAFF
. TRBD2 TRBJ2-3 TRBV18 TGTGCAAGCTCACCAAGTTCCGTCAGACTAGCGGGGTCTGATACGCAGTATTTT CASSPSSVRLAGSDTQYF
once TRBD2 TRBJ2-1 TRBV5-6 TGTGCCAGCAGCCTTAGCGGGAGTGGGTACAATGAGCAGTTCTTC CASSLSGSGYNEQFF
. TRBD1 TRBJ1-2 TRBV12-3/TRBV12-4 TGTGCCAGCAGTTTAGCGCTCCGACAGGGGATCCCTCTCTATGGCTACACCTTC CASSLALRQGIPLYGYTF
few . TRBJ2-5 TRBV5-1 TGCGCCAGCAGCGTACTCACCCGGGTGCAAAAAGAGACCCAGTACTTC CASSVLTRVQKETQYF
. . TRBJ2-1 TRBV7-2 TGTGCCAGCAGCTTAGAATCGGGCTACAATGAGCAGTTCTTC CASSLESGYNEQFF
. . TRBJ2-5 TRBV4-2 TGTGCCAGCAGCCAAGATGAGGCAGGGCTGGGGGAGACCCAGTACTTC CASSQDEAGLGETQYF
. . TRBJ2-4 TRBV7-9 TGTGCCAGCAGCCGGGGAGGGGACAGCCAAAACATTCAGTACTTC CASSRGGDSQNIQYF
few . TRBJ2-3 TRBV7-9 TGTGCCAGCAGCTTACTGACGCAGACCACAGATACGCAGTATTTT CASSLLTQTTDTQYF
. . TRBJ1-2 TRBV29-1 TGCAGCGCCAACACCCAGGGAGAGGGGGATGGCTACACCTTC CSANTQGEGDGYTF
. . TRBJ1-2 TRBV6-5 TGTGCCAGCAGTTACTCGACTGGGGCAGGGAACTGTGGCTACACCTTC CASSYSTGAGNCGYTF
. TRBD2 TRBJ2-5 TRBV5-1 TGCGCCAGCAGCCAAGCGGGACTCCAGACCCAGTACTTC CASSQAGLQTQYF
. . TRBJ2-5 TRBV3-1 TGTGCCAGCAGCCAAGGACTAAGAGGACAAGAGACCCAGTACTTC CASSQGLRGQETQYF
few . TRBJ1-5 TRBV5-1 TGCGCCAGCAGACAGGGAGAAAATCAGCCCCAGCATTTT CASRQGENQPQHF